The rows below give T cell receptor beta chains drawn from one sample of a study of TIL therapy for anti-PD-1-resistant metastatic lung cancer. Profiled with immunoSEQ multiplex PCR; TCRdb holds only in-frame clones, not every one. Of 50,000 or so clones in the sample, just over 70% were seen once. The sample consisted of tumor tissue, taken at baseline. Receptors originate from a person between 25 and 80 years old with non-small cell lung cancer. The CDR3 runs from the conserved cysteine through the conserved F or W. Fields, in order: V gene, clone size, CDR3 length, CDR3 protein. Rows give clone size only sometimes, using once, few, many, or a class for an expanded clone.

V gene: TRBV7-9; clone size: few; CDR3 length: 16; CDR3 protein: CASSSGIGTGLNEQFF
V gene: TRBV28; clone size: NA; CDR3 length: 15; CDR3 protein: CASLLVDGLTTEAFF
V gene: TRBV27; clone size: NA; CDR3 length: 15; CDR3 protein: CASSWGTGSRYGYTF
V gene: TRBV27; clone size: NA; CDR3 length: 15; CDR3 protein: CASTSRQGGPGKLFF
V gene: TRBV28; clone size: NA; CDR3 length: 12; CDR3 protein: CASSRPLVGQYF
V gene: TRBV7-9; clone size: NA; CDR3 length: 15; CDR3 protein: CASSLARGNTGELFF
V gene: TRBV10-3; clone size: NA; CDR3 length: 12; CDR3 protein: CAISAGRLDYTF
V gene: TRBV6-5; clone size: NA; CDR3 length: 15; CDR3 protein: CASALGGRANQPQHF
V gene: TRBV4-3; clone size: NA; CDR3 length: 18; CDR3 protein: CASSQVPVGGDGTDTQYF
V gene: TRBV19; clone size: NA; CDR3 length: 14; CDR3 protein: CASSMVLAPGELFF
V gene: TRBV7-6; clone size: NA; CDR3 length: 14; CDR3 protein: CASSLAFRGSEQYF
V gene: TRBV5-6; clone size: few; CDR3 length: 14; CDR3 protein: CASTSLALDYGYTF
V gene: TRBV19; clone size: NA; CDR3 length: 15; CDR3 protein: CASRPGQGIVQPQHF
V gene: TRBV19; clone size: NA; CDR3 length: 16; CDR3 protein: CASSLTGSSGANVLTF
V gene: TRBV14; clone size: NA; CDR3 length: 12; CDR3 protein: CASSPRQGRYTF
V gene: TRBV13; clone size: NA; CDR3 length: 14; CDR3 protein: CASSLRGGQETQYF
V gene: TRBV5-1; clone size: NA; CDR3 length: 14; CDR3 protein: CASRNGLIMDTQYF
V gene: TRBV2; clone size: few; CDR3 length: 16; CDR3 protein: CASSGEYSISGNTIYF
V gene: TRBV19; clone size: NA; CDR3 length: 13; CDR3 protein: CASSSRGTGELFF
V gene: TRBV5-1; clone size: NA; CDR3 length: 17; CDR3 protein: CASSLTSGTGGPTEAFF
V gene: TRBV6-1; clone size: NA; CDR3 length: 11; CDR3 protein: CASSGVVEAFF
V gene: TRBV29-1; clone size: NA; CDR3 length: 12; CDR3 protein: CSVTELGETQYF
V gene: TRBV5-1; clone size: NA; CDR3 length: 15; CDR3 protein: CASSPDGQWFYEQYF
V gene: TRBV14; clone size: NA; CDR3 length: 14; CDR3 protein: CASSQAGGPYEQYF
V gene: TRBV6-1; clone size: NA; CDR3 length: 13; CDR3 protein: CASSRDIGYEQYF
V gene: TRBV2; clone size: NA; CDR3 length: 15; CDR3 protein: CASRELTGSNYGYTF
V gene: TRBV5-6; clone size: NA; CDR3 length: 15; CDR3 protein: CASSPGLASYNEQFF
V gene: TRBV27; clone size: NA; CDR3 length: 15; CDR3 protein: CASSSPMGGKNIQYF
V gene: TRBV5-6; clone size: few; CDR3 length: 14; CDR3 protein: CASSSRGLSYTQYF
V gene: TRBV6-6; clone size: once; CDR3 length: 10; CDR3 protein: CASRRETQYF
V gene: TRBV10-1; clone size: few; CDR3 length: 13; CDR3 protein: CASSESNGGRAFF
V gene: TRBV12-2; clone size: few; CDR3 length: 13; CDR3 protein: CASRLALGYEQYF
V gene: TRBV6-7; clone size: NA; CDR3 length: 16; CDR3 protein: CASSYSVFRYTYEQYF
V gene: TRBV28; clone size: NA; CDR3 length: 14; CDR3 protein: CASSKGEWYNEQFF
V gene: TRBV5-6; clone size: NA; CDR3 length: 14; CDR3 protein: CASRDSGGRNEQFF
V gene: TRBV4-1; clone size: NA; CDR3 length: 15; CDR3 protein: CASSQGGTGGNTIYF
V gene: TRBV19; clone size: few; CDR3 length: 12; CDR3 protein: CASREGGGELFF
V gene: TRBV6-5; clone size: NA; CDR3 length: 12; CDR3 protein: CASRPRDYGYTF
V gene: TRBV2; clone size: NA; CDR3 length: 14; CDR3 protein: CASRGPSRVETQYF
V gene: TRBV6-1; clone size: NA; CDR3 length: 15; CDR3 protein: CAIDPPGGGNSPLHF
V gene: TRBV29-1; clone size: NA; CDR3 length: 12; CDR3 protein: CSVEGTGLEQFF
V gene: TRBV7-2; clone size: NA; CDR3 length: 13; CDR3 protein: CASSSWGNTEAFF
V gene: TRBV6-5; clone size: NA; CDR3 length: 16; CDR3 protein: CASSFGGRAGSQPQHF
V gene: TRBV5-6; clone size: NA; CDR3 length: 15; CDR3 protein: CASSPPASGANVLTF